The clone carrying this T cell receptor beta chain was seen more than once but under ten times. Losses at the gene ends were 8 bases for V and 10 bases for J; bases not matched to a gene: 11. The CDR3 is made up of 13 amino acids. From the RT-PCR reads, TCRdb called clonotypes with MiXCR, one entry per CDR3 protein. Of about 680,000 distinct CDR3 sequences listed, 12% to 15% are singletons. Sequenced sample: memory CD4+ T cells from blood. This TCR was sampled from a female donor in good health, serving as a healthy control. This chain joins TRBV12-3 or TRBV12-4 and TRBJ2-1, with TRBD2 matching 7 bases. The CDR3: CASRASGSEEQFF. For the CDR3, the DNA is TGTGCCAGCCGCGCTAGCGGCTCGGAGGAGCAGTTCTTC.